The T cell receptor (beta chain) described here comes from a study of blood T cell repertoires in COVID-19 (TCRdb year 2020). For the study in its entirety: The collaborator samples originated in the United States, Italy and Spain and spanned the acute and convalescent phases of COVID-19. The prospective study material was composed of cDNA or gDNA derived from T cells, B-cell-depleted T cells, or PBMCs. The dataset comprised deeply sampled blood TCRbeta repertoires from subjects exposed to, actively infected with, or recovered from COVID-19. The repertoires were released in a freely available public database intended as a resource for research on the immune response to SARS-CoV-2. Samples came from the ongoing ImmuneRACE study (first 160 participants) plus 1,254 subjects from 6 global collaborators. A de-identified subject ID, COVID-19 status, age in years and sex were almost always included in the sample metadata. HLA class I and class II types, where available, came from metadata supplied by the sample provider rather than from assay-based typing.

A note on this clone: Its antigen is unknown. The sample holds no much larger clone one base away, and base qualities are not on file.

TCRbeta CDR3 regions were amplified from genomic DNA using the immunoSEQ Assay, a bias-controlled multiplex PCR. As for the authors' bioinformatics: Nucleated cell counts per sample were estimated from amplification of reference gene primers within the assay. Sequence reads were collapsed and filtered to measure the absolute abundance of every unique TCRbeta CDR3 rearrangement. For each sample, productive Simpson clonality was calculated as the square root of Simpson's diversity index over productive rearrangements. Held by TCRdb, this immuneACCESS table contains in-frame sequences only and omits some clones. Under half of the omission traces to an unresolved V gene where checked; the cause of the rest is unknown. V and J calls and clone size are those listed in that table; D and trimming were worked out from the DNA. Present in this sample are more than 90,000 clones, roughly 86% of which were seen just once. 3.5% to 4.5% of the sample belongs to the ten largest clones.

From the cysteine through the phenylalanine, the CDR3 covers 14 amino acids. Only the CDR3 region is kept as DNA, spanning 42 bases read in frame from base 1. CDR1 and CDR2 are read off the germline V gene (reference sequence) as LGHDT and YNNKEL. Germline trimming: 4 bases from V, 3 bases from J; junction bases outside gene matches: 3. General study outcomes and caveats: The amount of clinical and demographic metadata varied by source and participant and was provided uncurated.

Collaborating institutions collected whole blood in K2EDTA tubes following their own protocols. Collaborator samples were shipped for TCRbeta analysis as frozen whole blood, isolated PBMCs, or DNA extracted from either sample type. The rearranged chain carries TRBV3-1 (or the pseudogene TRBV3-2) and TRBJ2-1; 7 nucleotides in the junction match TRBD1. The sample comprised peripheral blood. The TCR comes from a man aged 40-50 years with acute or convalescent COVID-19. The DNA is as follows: TGTGCCAGCAGCCCCTGGGACAGCTACAATGAGCAGTTCTTC. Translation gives CASSPWDSYNEQFF.